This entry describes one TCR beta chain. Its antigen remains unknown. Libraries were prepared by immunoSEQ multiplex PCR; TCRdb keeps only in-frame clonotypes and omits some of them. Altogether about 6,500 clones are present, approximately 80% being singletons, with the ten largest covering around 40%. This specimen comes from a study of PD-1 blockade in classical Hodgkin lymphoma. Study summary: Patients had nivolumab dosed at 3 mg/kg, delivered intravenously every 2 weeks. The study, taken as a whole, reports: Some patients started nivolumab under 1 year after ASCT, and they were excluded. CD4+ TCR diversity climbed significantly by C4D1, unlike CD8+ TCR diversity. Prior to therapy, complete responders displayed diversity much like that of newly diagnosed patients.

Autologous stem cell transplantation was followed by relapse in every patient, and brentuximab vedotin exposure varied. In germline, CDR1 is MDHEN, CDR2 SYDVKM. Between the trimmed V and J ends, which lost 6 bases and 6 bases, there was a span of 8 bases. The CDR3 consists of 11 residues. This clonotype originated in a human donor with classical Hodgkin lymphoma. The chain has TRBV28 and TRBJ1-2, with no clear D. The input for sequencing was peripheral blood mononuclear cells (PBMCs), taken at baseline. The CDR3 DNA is TGTGCCAGCAGGTGGCGGGATGGCTACACCTTC. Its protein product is CASRWRDGYTF.